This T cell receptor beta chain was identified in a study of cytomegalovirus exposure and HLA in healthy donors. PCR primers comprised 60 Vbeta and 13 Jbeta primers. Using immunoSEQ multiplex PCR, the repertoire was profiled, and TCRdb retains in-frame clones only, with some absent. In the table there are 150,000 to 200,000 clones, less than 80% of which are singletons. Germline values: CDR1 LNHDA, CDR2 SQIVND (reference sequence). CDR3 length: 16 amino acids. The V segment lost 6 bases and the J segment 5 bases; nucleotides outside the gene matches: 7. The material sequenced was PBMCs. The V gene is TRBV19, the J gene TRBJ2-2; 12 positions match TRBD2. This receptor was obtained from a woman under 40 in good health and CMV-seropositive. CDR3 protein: CASSLLAGGLTGELFF. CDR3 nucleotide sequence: TGTGCCAGTAGCCTCCTAGCGGGAGGGTTAACCGGGGAGCTGTTTTTT.